The entry that follows covers one T cell receptor (beta chain) sequence. The target antigen is unknown. All CD8+ T cell subsets were sorted in triplicate at 330,000 or so cells each. Per germline, CDR1 MNHEY and CDR2 SMNVEV (reference sequence). This CDR3 spans 14 amino acids. The record originates from a study of CXCR3-negative and CXCR3-positive naive CD8 T cells. Study-wide points: Naive cells with CXCR3 showed TRB CDR3s that were more hydrophobic than those in CXCR3-negative naive cells. Surface CD5 matched across naive subsets, and TRB CDR3 properties served to infer TCR strength.

The method, 5' RACE with UMI labels, was used to prepare the TRB cDNA libraries. After re-calling the 5' RACE reads, TCRdb lists one entry per CDR3 protein, DNA absent. This repertoire includes about 150,000 distinct CDR3 sequences. The clonotype was recovered from a human donor in good health. Some clones in this sample may be carry-over from other donors' samples. This sequence joins TRBV27 and TRBJ2-7; TCRdb calls TRBD1, which cannot be checked without DNA. Sequencing was carried out using naive CXCR3+ CD8+ T cells from blood. Indicated subset: CD45RO-CCR7+CD27+CD95- naive CD8+ T cells expressing CXCR3 (TNR3+). This chain's CDR3 is CASSLGGEIYEQYF.